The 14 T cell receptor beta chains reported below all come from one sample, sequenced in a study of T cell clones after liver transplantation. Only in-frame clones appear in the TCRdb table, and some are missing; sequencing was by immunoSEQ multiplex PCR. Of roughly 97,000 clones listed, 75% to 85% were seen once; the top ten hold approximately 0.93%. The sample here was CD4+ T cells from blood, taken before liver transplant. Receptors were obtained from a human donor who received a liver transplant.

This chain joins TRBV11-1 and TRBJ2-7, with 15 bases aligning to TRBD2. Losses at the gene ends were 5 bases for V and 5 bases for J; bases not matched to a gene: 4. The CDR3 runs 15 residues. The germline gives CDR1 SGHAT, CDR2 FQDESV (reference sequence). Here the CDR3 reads CASSRTSGGAHEQYF. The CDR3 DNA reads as TGTGCCAGCAGCCGGACTAGCGGGGGGGCCCACGAGCAGTACTTC.

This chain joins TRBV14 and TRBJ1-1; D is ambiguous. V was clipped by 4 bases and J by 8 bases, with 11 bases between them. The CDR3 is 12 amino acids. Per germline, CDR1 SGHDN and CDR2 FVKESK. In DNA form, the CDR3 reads TGTGCCAGCAGCCGAGACACAGTCGAAGCTTTCTTT. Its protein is CASSRDTVEAFF.

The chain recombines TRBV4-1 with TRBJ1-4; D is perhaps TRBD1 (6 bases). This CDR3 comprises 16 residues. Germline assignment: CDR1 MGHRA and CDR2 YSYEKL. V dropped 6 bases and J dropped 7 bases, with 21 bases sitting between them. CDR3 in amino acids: CASRNYRDGQGEKLFF. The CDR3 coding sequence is TGCGCCAGCAGAAACTACAGGGACGGCCAAGGTGAAAAACTGTTTTTT.

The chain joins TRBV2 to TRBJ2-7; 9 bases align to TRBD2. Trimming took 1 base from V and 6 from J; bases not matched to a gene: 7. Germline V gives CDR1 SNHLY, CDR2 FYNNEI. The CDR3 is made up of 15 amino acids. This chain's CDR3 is CASSEVLSGRGEQYF. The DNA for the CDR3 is TGTGCCAGCAGTGAAGTGCTTAGCGGGAGAGGCGAGCAGTACTTC.

CDR3 DNA: TGTGCCAGCAGCTTAAGCGCGGCCAAGCTATCCGAGCAGTACTTC. Translating gives CASSLSAAKLSEQYF. The V call is TRBV7-2, the J call TRBJ2-7; no reliable D call. V was clipped by 2 bases and J by 6 bases, with 17 bases between them. Germline CDR1 is SGHTA and CDR2 is FQGNSA. The CDR3 runs 15 residues.

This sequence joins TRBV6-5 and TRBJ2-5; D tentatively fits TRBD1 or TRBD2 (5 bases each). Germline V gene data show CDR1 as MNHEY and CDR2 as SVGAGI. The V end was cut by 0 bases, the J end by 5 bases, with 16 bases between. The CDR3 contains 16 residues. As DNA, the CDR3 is TGTGCCAGCAGTTACTCGGGGAACCACAGGAGGGAGACCCAGTACTTC. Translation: CASSYSGNHRRETQYF.

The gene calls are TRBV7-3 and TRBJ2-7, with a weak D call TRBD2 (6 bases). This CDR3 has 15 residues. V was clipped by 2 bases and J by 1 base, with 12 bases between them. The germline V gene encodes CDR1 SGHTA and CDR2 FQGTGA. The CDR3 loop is CASSLLGGASYEQYF. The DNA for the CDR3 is TGTGCCAGCAGCTTACTCGGAGGGGCTTCCTACGAGCAGTACTTC.

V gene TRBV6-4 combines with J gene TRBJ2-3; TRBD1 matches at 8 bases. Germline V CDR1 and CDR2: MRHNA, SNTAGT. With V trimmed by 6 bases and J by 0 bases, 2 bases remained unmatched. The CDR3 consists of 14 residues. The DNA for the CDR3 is TGTGCCAGCAGCCAGGGGGCGAGCACAGATACGCAGTATTTT. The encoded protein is CASSQGASTDTQYF.

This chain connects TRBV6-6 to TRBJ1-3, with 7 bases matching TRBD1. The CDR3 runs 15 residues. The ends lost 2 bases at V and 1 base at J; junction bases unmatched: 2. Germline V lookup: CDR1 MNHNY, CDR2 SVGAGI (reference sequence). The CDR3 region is CASSYTGVSGNTIYF. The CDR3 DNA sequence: TGTGCCAGCAGTTACACAGGGGTATCTGGAAACACCATATATTTT.

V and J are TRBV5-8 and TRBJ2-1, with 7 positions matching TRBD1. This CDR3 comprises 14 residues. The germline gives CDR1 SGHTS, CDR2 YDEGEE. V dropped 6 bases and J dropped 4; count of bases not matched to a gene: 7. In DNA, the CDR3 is TGTGCCAGCACCCGGACAGGCACGTACAATGAGCAGTTCTTC. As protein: CASTRTGTYNEQFF.

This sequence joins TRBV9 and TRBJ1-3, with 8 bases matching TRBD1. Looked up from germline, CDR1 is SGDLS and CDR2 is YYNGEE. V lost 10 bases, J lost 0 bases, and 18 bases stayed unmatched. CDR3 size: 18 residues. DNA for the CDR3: TGTGCCGCCAGGGTTGGGGACAGGACTTCCAGCTCTGGAAACACCATATATTTT. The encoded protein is CAARVGDRTSSSGNTIYF.

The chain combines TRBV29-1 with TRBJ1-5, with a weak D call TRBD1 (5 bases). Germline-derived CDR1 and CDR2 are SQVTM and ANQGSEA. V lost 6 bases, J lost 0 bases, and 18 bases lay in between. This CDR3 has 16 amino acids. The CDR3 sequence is CSVRLGGGDSNQPQHF. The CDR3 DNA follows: TGCAGCGTCCGCCTGGGGGGTGGGGATAGCAATCAGCCCCAGCATTTT.

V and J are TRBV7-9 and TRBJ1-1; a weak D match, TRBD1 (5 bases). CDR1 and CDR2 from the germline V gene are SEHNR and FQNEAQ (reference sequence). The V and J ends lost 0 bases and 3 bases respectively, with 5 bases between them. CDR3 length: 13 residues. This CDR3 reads CASSLAGDTEAFF. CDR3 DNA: TGTGCCAGCAGCTTAGCAGGGGACACTGAAGCTTTCTTT.

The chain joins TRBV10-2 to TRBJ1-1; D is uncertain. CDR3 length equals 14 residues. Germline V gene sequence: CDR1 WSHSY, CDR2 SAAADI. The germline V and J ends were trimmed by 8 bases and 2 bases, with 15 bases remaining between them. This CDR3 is CASRSPIVNTEAFF. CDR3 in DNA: TGCGCCAGCCGGTCCCCAATCGTAAACACTGAAGCTTTCTTT.